This record looks at one T cell receptor beta chain sequence and its context. This sample is part of a study of blood T cell repertoires in COVID-19. About the study: PBMCs, B-cell-depleted T cells, or T cells were the source of the cDNA or gDNA that made up the material.

This CDR3 contains 16 residues. Trimming pared 4 bases from V and 4 bases from J, leaving 19 bases between. The germline V gene encodes CDR1 MGHDK and CDR2 SYGVNS. Some clones are missing from TCRdb's copy, which holds only in-frame ones; the method was immunoSEQ multiplex PCR. In the table there are about 50,000 clones, 85% to 95% of which are singletons. The material sequenced was peripheral blood. The clonotype was recovered from a man aged 45 to 65 with active COVID-19. The genes are TRBV25-1 and TRBJ1-2, with D tentatively TRBD1 (6 bases). The CDR3 loop is CASSARTSGVGYGYTF. CDR3 DNA: TGTGCCAGCAGTGCTAGAACGTCAGGGGTTGGCTATGGCTACACCTTC.